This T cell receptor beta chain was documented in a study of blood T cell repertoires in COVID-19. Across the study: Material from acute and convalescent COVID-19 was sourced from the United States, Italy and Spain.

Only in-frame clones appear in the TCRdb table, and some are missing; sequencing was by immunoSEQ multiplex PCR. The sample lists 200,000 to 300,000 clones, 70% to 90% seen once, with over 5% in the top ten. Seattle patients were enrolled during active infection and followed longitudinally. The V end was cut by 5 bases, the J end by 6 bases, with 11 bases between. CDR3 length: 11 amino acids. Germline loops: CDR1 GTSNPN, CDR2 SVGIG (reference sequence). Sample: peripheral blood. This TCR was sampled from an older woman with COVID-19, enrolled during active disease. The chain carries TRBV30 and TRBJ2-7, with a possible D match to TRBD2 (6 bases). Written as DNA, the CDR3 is TGTGCCTGGTCCCCGGGGGTCGAGCAGTACTTC. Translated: CAWSPGVEQYF.